The clone carrying this T cell receptor (beta chain) was seen many times. Its matching antigen is unknown. Trimming took 0 bases from V and 5 from J, leaving 4 bases between them. Germline-derived CDR1 and CDR2 are LNHNV and YYDKDF (reference sequence). This CDR3 spans 13 amino acids. This sample is part of a study of T-cell reconstitution after alpha-beta-depleted transplantation in children. Study-level findings and limits: From surviving recipient T cells and thymic progenitors came the high day-60 TCRbeta diversity observed in some patients. From newly produced T cells came most of the T-cell counts and diversity one year after transplant.

This sample's TCRbeta library carried unique molecular identifier barcodes. TCRdb called the PCR reads again in MiXCR, with one record for every CDR3 protein. The sample lists 400,000 to 550,000 distinct CDR3 sequences, roughly a tenth occurring once. Specimen: PBMCs, collected before TCRalphabeta/CD19-depleted stem cell transplant. The receptor comes from a child aged 2 to 10 with inherited bone marrow failure, due to receive a stem cell transplant. This chain uses TRBV15 with TRBJ2-2; D is undetermined. The chain's CDR3 is CATSRDRTGELFF. In nucleotides, the CDR3 is TGTGCCACCAGCAGAGATCGGACCGGGGAGCTGTTTTTT.